The 16 T cell receptor beta chains reported below all come from one sample, sequenced in a study of early T cells in non-severe SARS-CoV-2 infection (dated by TCRdb to about 2021). The method was 5' RACE. The sequencing machine was a NextSeq 500. TCRdb reprocessed the public reads (quality trimming at Q25 with fastp, clone calling with MiXCR) and kept in-frame beta chains. Duplicate CDR3 protein sequences are folded into a single record with the most common DNA and genes. The sample has tens of thousands of distinct CDR3 sequences on record, over 10% of them singletons. Less than 3% of the sample lies in the top ten. The sequencing here drew on whole blood, taken at baseline. These receptors came from an adult who was a healthcare worker with PCR-confirmed SARS-CoV-2 infection or an uninfected control (not recorded which).

This clonotype has a handful of counts. The chain has TRBV5-1 and TRBJ2-2, with D unclear. This CDR3 is built from 13 residues. The germline V and J ends were trimmed by 5 bases and 1 base, with 6 bases remaining between them. The germline V gene encodes CDR1 SGHRS and CDR2 YFSETQ. The CDR3 DNA reads TGCGCCAGCAGTGATGTGAACACCGGGGAGCTGTTTTTT. As protein: CASSDVNTGELFF.

This sequence joins TRBV7-9 and TRBJ1-6, with unresolved D. V lost 6 bases, J lost 12 bases, and 9 bases lay in between. This CDR3 has 11 residues. Germline CDR1 and CDR2: SEHNR and FQNEAQ (reference sequence). The CDR3 DNA reads as TGTGCCAGCAGTTCCGACGAACCCCTCCACTTT. It yields the protein CASSSDEPLHF. Variable domain in full (rest from reference TRBV7-9 and TRBJ1-6): DTGVSQNPRHKITKRGQNVTFRCDPISEHNRLYWYRQTLGQGPEFLTYFQNEAQLEKSRLLSDRFSAERPKGSFSTLEIQRTEQGDSAMYLCASSSDEPLHFGNGTRLTVT.

This chain connects TRBV24-1 to TRBJ2-3; D is undetermined. This CDR3 is 14 amino acids long. V dropped 10 bases and J dropped 2 bases, with 15 bases sitting between them. The germline V gene has CDR1 KGHDR and CDR2 SFDVKD. The CDR3 region is CATEDPTITDTQYF. The CDR3 region has the DNA TGTGCCACAGAGGATCCTACAATCACAGATACGCAGTATTTT.

This clonotype occurred many times. DNA of the CDR3: TGTGCCAGCAGCCCCTGGACAGGGGGCAAGGGTAATGAAAAACTGTTTTTT. It encodes CASSPWTGGKGNEKLFF. The chain has TRBV9 and TRBJ1-4; 11 nucleotides align to TRBD1. The CDR3 length is 17 residues. With V trimmed by 4 bases and J by 4 bases, 9 bases remained unmatched. Looked up from germline, CDR1 is SGDLS and CDR2 is YYNGEE.

The chain has TRBV28 and TRBJ2-1; 10 positions match TRBD2. There are 15 residues in the CDR3. Germline values: CDR1 MDHEN, CDR2 SYDVKM. J lost 3 bases, V lost 5 bases, and 4 bases had no gene match. In DNA form, the CDR3 reads TGTGCCAGCAGTCCAAGCGGGGGGGGCTACAATGAGCAGTTCTTC. Translation: CASSPSGGGYNEQFF.

This clonotype was counted between two and nine times. The chain couples TRBV18 to TRBJ2-1; D is possibly TRBD1 (7 bases). The CDR3 runs to 13 residues. Germline CDR1 and CDR2: KGHSH and LQKENI. The V end was cut by 6 bases, the J end by 7 bases, with 13 bases between. CDR3 nucleotide sequence: TGTGCCAGCTCGGAGGGGGCGCGGAATGAGCAGTTCTTC. This encodes CASSEGARNEQFF.

The chain combines TRBV29-1 with TRBJ2-4, with D unclear. With 4 bases removed from V and 3 bases from J, the gap between germline ends came to 16 bases. Germline CDR1 SQVTM, CDR2 ANQGSEA. CDR3 length equals 15 residues. The CDR3 is CSVVSRPWDKNIQYF. For the CDR3, the DNA is TGCAGCGTTGTATCCCGGCCGTGGGACAAAAACATTCAGTACTTC.

The rearrangement joins TRBV29-1 to TRBJ2-1, with D uncertain. Per the germline V gene, CDR1 is SQVTM and CDR2 is ANQGSEA. CDR3 length equals 15 residues. V was clipped by 3 bases and J by 7 bases, with 19 bases between them. As DNA, the CDR3 is TGCAGCGTTGACGGCTCAGGTTCGGTGTGGAATGAGCAGTTCTTC. This encodes CSVDGSGSVWNEQFF.

This clonotype appeared a few times. This sequence joins TRBV20-1 and TRBJ2-5; D assignment may be TRBD1 or TRBD2 (6 bases each). The germline V gene has CDR1 DFQATT and CDR2 SNEGSKA (reference sequence). This CDR3 is 15 amino acids long. V was clipped by 6 bases and J by 2 bases, with 19 bases between them. DNA of the CDR3: TGCAGTGCCCCCCTATGGGGGCGGGGACAAGAGACCCAGTACTTC. It codes for CSAPLWGRGQETQYF.

The CDR3 sequence is CASSPGTGSSPLHF. CDR3 nucleotide sequence: TGCGCCAGCAGCCCCGGGACAGGGAGCTCGCCCCTCCACTTT. This rearrangement joins TRBV5-1 to TRBJ1-6; 9 nucleotides align to TRBD1. The ends lost 4 bases at V and 13 bases at J; junction bases unmatched: 9. The CDR3 sequence is 14 residues long. Germline-derived CDR1 and CDR2 are SGHRS and YFSETQ.

The chain recombines TRBV7-2 with TRBJ2-3, with TRBD2 matching 16 bases. J gave up 4 bases and V 4 bases, and 2 bases lay outside the gene matches. The germline V gene has CDR1 SGHTA and CDR2 FQGNSA. The CDR3 sequence is 16 residues long. The CDR3 DNA reads as TGTGCCAGCAGCTCCGGGACTAGCGGGGGGGCAGATACGCAGTATTTT. Its protein is CASSSGTSGGADTQYF. Complete variable domain (other parts from reference TRBV7-2 and TRBJ2-3): GAGVSQSPSNKVTEKGKDVELRCDPISGHTALYWYRQSLGQGLEFLIYFQGNSAPDKSGLPSDRFSAERTGGSVSTLTIQRTQQEDSAVYLCASSSGTSGGADTQYFGPGTRLTVL.

This clonotype was seen more than once but under ten times. The genes are TRBV9 and TRBJ2-3; D gene unclear. The germline gives CDR1 SGDLS, CDR2 YYNGEE. CDR3 length: 12 residues. Deletions cut 0 bases from V and 4 bases from J, with 3 bases between. DNA for the CDR3: TGTGCCAGCAGCGTAGCCGCAGATACGCAGTATTTT. The encoded protein is CASSVAADTQYF. The complete variable domain, with remaining parts taken from reference TRBV9 and TRBJ2-3, reads DSGVTQTPKHLITATGQRVTLRCSPRSGDLSVYWYQQSLDQGLQFLIQYYNGEERAKGNILERFSAQQFPDLHSELNLSSLELGDSALYFCASSVAADTQYFGPGTRLTVL.

This clonotype appeared a few times. The chain has TRBV20-1 and TRBJ1-5, with D hard to call. Per germline, CDR1 DFQATT and CDR2 SNEGSKA (reference sequence). V lost 5 bases and J lost 7, with 18 bases in between. CDR3 length: 14 amino acids. The chain's CDR3 is CSAPKDPTTQPQHF. CDR3 DNA sequence: TGCAGTGCTCCCAAGGACCCGACAACCCAGCCCCAGCATTTT.

This clonotype was counted many times. This rearrangement joins TRBV6-4 to TRBJ2-1; D is unresolved. V gave up 4 bases and J gave up 9 bases, with 16 bases separating them. Germline loops: CDR1 MRHNA, CDR2 SNTAGT. This CDR3 comprises 14 residues. CDR3 amino acids: CASSAQATPTEQFF. The CDR3 nucleotides read TGTGCCAGCAGTGCCCAGGCTACACCCACTGAGCAGTTCTTC.

The table lists this clonotype with a few counts. The V call is TRBV10-3, the J call TRBJ1-1; no reliable D call. V was cut by 0 bases and J by 0 bases, with 5 bases left in between. Germline CDR1 reads ENHRY; CDR2 reads SYGVKD. The CDR3 length is 14 residues. The CDR3 spells CAISESALNTEAFF. CDR3 DNA: TGTGCCATCAGTGAGTCGGCCCTGAACACTGAAGCTTTCTTT.

This clonotype was seen at least ten times. The genes are TRBV11-2 and TRBJ1-2; D is unclear. V lost 4 bases, J lost 4 bases, and 7 bases lay in between. CDR1 and CDR2 from the germline V gene are SGHAT and FQNNGV. The CDR3 has 12 residues. The CDR3 protein is CASSSGTYGYTF. The CDR3 DNA is TGTGCCAGCAGCTCTGGAACCTATGGCTACACCTTC.